The T cell receptor beta chain under discussion was sequenced for a study of regulatory T cells in long-lasting Graves disease. Study-level information: Antithyroid drugs had been taken by newly diagnosed Graves' patients for under 3 months.

The time point was: newly diagnosed GD, antithyroid drugs for less than 3 months. The TCR library was made from RNA extracted from PBMCs. Building of the TCR beta libraries involved iRepertoire HTBI primers and Arm-PCR of CDR3 regions. TCRdb fed the multiplex PCR reads into MiXCR, producing one record per CDR3 protein. The sample has roughly 610,000 distinct CDR3 sequences, under 20% seen once; the top ten hold around 19%. The same specimen was also included in a second study, on T cells in Graves' hyperthyroidism and ophthalmopathy. That report adds: Not enrolled were patients with uncontrolled infection, other autoimmune disease, pregnancy or lactation.

This material consisted of peripheral blood mononuclear cells (PBMCs), taken at new diagnosis, from a patient treated with antithyroid drugs. The clonotype was recovered from a woman aged 25 to 39 with Graves disease.

As DNA, the CDR3 is TGTGCCAGCAGCGATAGGACAGGTAGAGACAATCAGCCCCAGCATTTT. This encodes CASSDRTGRDNQPQHF. The rearrangement uses TRBV3-1 and TRBJ1-5; the match to TRBD1 covers 7 bases. CDR3 length equals 16 residues. With V trimmed by 5 bases and J by 3 bases, 10 bases remained unmatched. Looked up from germline, CDR1 is LGHDT and CDR2 is YNNKEL (reference sequence).